This TCR beta chain derives from a study of tumor and adjacent non-tumor tissue in lung cancer. General study points: Tumor TCR diversity, when higher, was linked to shorter survival. Tumor tissue had significantly higher TCR diversity than normal lung. Normal lung showed higher cumulative top 100 clone frequency than tumor.

No cell sorting was done before RNA was extracted from the tissue. More than 3 cm separated this lung sample from the edge of the tumor. Three rounds of nested PCR, following a modified ARM-PCR protocol, produced the TCRbeta library. A single record per CDR3 protein comes from TCRdb applying MiXCR to the multiplex PCR reads. The table records about 75,000 distinct CDR3 sequences, roughly 70% of them present only once. In the case of this clonotype: Its matching antigen is unknown. With a much larger clone just one base away, this may be a read error. A read error is likely, as this CDR3 ends without the conserved phenylalanine or tryptophan.

Germline lookup yields CDR1 SQVTM and CDR2 ANQGSEA. The junction had 3 bases not matched to a gene; V was cut back by 2 bases and J by 6 bases. The CDR3 extends over 13 amino acids. The gene calls are TRBV29-1 and TRBJ1-4; 7 positions match TRBD1. The sequenced sample consisted of distant non-tumor lung tissue. This TCR came from a woman between 45 and 60 years old with non-small cell lung cancer. The CDR3 DNA follows: TGCAGCGTTGAAATCGGGACAGATGAAAAACTGTTTTTG. Translated: CSVEIGTDEKLFL.